The 18 T cell receptor beta chains listed next were all sequenced from one sample in a study of blood T cell repertoires in COVID-19. Repertoires were generated with immunoSEQ multiplex PCR, while TCRdb's copy carries only in-frame clones and drops some. The data contain 250,000 to 350,000 clones, roughly nine tenths of them singletons. The sequencing sample was made of PBMCs or T cells enriched from blood (not recorded which). These receptors all come from a woman aged 25 to 39 who had recovered from COVID-19.

The genes are TRBV30 and TRBJ1-2; D is undetermined. CDR1 GTSNPN and CDR2 SVGIG come from the germline V gene (reference sequence). Trimming took 5 bases from V and 4 from J, leaving 11 bases between them. The CDR3 extends over 12 amino acids. The CDR3 here is CAWRSWAYGYTF. The CDR3 region has the DNA TGTGCCTGGCGCTCGTGGGCCTATGGCTACACCTTC.

The rearrangement uses TRBV16 and TRBJ1-2, with 7 bases matching TRBD1. The CDR3 spans 14 residues. V shed 3 bases and J 4 bases; nucleotides not matched to a gene: 5. Germline V gene lookup returns CDR1 KGHSY and CDR2 FQNENV. CDR3 nucleotide sequence: TGTGCCAGCAGCCAGGGACAGTGGGGCTATGGCTACACCTTC. This encodes CASSQGQWGYGYTF.

J is TRBJ1-2 and V is TRBV27, with D possibly TRBD1 on 6 matching bases. V was clipped by 5 bases and J by 2 bases, with 18 bases between them. The CDR3 length is 16 residues. Germline V CDR1 and CDR2: MNHEY, SMNVEV (reference sequence). CDR3 protein: CASSPLLTGSNYGYTF. The CDR3 DNA is TGTGCCAGCAGTCCCCTGCTGACAGGCAGCAACTATGGCTACACCTTC.

The chain joins TRBV23-1 to TRBJ1-6; TRBD1 matches 10 bases. TRBV23-1 falls under the ORF class, with uncertain function. This CDR3 is 17 amino acids long. With V trimmed by 4 bases and J by 7 bases, 10 bases remained unmatched. The CDR3 region is CASSPRGDRGVNSPLHF. For the CDR3, the DNA is TGCGCCAGCAGTCCGCGGGGGGACAGGGGAGTAAATTCACCCCTCCACTTT.

V usage is TRBV7-2 and J usage is TRBJ1-5; D might be TRBD1 (6 bases). Germline V gene sequence: CDR1 SGHTA, CDR2 FQGNSA. The CDR3 loop spans 15 amino acids. Trimming stripped 5 bases from V and 2 bases from J, with 13 bases between. CDR3 coding DNA: TGTGCCAGCAGCCCAACCAGGGGTGGCAATCAGCCCCAGCATTTT. This gives the protein CASSPTRGGNQPQHF.

This chain joins TRBV6-2 or TRBV6-3 and TRBJ2-5, with D possibly matching TRBD1 (5 bases). Germline lookup yields CDR1 MNHEY and CDR2 SVGEGT. The CDR3 sequence is 12 residues long. V shed 2 bases and J shed 5 bases, with 6 bases lying between them. The CDR3 DNA reads TGTGCCAGCAGTTACCAGGGTGAGACCCAGTACTTC. Translated: CASSYQGETQYF.

The chain uses TRBV9 and TRBJ2-7; a weak D match, TRBD1 (5 bases). Trimming stripped 0 bases from V and 0 bases from J, with 10 bases between. CDR3 length equals 15 residues. CDR1 SGDLS and CDR2 YYNGEE come from the germline V gene. CDR3 sequence reads: CASSVAVGASYEQYF. The CDR3, as DNA: TGTGCCAGCAGCGTAGCTGTAGGGGCCTCCTACGAGCAGTACTTC.

The J gene is TRBJ2-7, the V gene TRBV6-5; no reliable D call. The ends were cut back, 8 bases at V and 3 bases at J, with 11 bases in the middle. Germline V gene data show CDR1 as MNHEY and CDR2 as SVGAGI. CDR3 length equals 12 residues. The CDR3 DNA is TGTGCCAGCGCCCACAGTCGCTACGAGCAGTACTTC. Encoded protein: CASAHSRYEQYF.

The V call is TRBV30, the J call TRBJ1-2, with a possible D match to TRBD1 (5 bases). Germline values: CDR1 GTSNPN, CDR2 SVGIG (reference sequence). This CDR3 region has 10 residues. V lost 8 bases and J 8 bases, leaving 12 bases between the germline ends. CDR3 DNA sequence: TGTGCCGTGGGACTGTTGGGCTACACCTTC. This encodes CAVGLLGYTF.

The rearrangement joins TRBV7-3 to TRBJ2-1, with 8 bases matching TRBD2. Per the germline V gene, CDR1 is SGHTA and CDR2 is FQGTGA. The V segment lost 2 bases and the J segment 5 bases; nucleotides outside the gene matches: 2. The length of the CDR3 is 14 residues. Written as DNA, the CDR3 is TGTGCCAGCAGCTTAGCGGGGGGAGACAATGAGCAGTTCTTC. This codes for CASSLAGGDNEQFF.

This chain connects TRBV19 to TRBJ1-5; D is possibly TRBD1 (5 bases). The CDR3 runs 15 residues. The V end was cut by 10 bases, the J end by 5 bases, with 21 bases between. Germline CDR1 and CDR2: LNHDA and SQIVND (reference sequence). CDR3 region: CATRDHQGGDQPQHF. For the CDR3, the DNA is TGTGCCACCAGGGATCATCAGGGCGGGGATCAGCCCCAGCATTTT.

V is TRBV27 and J is TRBJ2-3; 11 bases are a match to TRBD2. Germline V CDR1 and CDR2: MNHEY, SMNVEV (reference sequence). V trimming: 2 bases; J trimming: 1 base; junction bases outside the gene matches: 14. The CDR3 runs to 20 residues. In DNA, the CDR3 is TGTGCCAGCAGTTTACCCCCTATCTCCGGGACTAGCGGTGGCACAGATACGCAGTATTTT. It translates to CASSLPPISGTSGGTDTQYF.

This chain joins TRBV7-9 and TRBJ1-5; D is possibly TRBD1 (6 bases). Germline V gives CDR1 SEHNR, CDR2 FQNEAQ (reference sequence). V was clipped by 4 bases and J by 0 bases, with 16 bases between them. The CDR3 covers 17 residues. The CDR3 protein is CASSSAGGPNSNQPQHF. In nucleotides, the CDR3 is TGTGCCAGCAGCTCCGCCGGGGGGCCAAATAGCAATCAGCCCCAGCATTTT.

This rearrangement joins TRBV6-2 or TRBV6-3 to TRBJ1-2, with TRBD1 as a possible D gene (5 bases). CDR1 and CDR2 (germline): MNHEY, SVGEGT. This CDR3 comprises 15 residues. V gave up 4 bases and J gave up 4 bases, with 16 bases separating them. The CDR3 region is CASSFSYDSPYGYTF. As DNA, the CDR3 is TGTGCCAGCAGTTTCTCATATGACAGCCCCTATGGCTACACCTTC.

This clone was seen only once. This chain uses TRBV4-1 with TRBJ1-4, with D unclear. CDR3 length: 14 residues. The V end lost 1 base, the J end lost 5 bases, and 8 bases lay between the germline ends. Germline CDR1 MGHRA, CDR2 YSYEKL. Here the CDR3 DNA reads TGCGCCAGCAGCCAAGTCAGTCCCAATGAAAAACTGTTTTTT. Amino acid sequence: CASSQVSPNEKLFF.

The chain recombines TRBV2 with TRBJ2-5, with 7 bases lining up with TRBD2. The CDR3 spans 13 residues. Unmatched junction bases numbered 7, after V lost 11 bases and J lost 1 base. CDR1 SNHLY and CDR2 FYNNEI come from the germline V gene. The CDR3 loop reads CAGSRGIQETQYF. The DNA for the CDR3 is TGTGCCGGCTCGCGGGGGATCCAAGAGACCCAGTACTTC.

This chain's CDR3 is CAWSEGGVTEAFF. CDR3 coding DNA: TGTGCCTGGAGTGAAGGGGGAGTGACTGAAGCTTTCTTT. This chain uses TRBV30 with TRBJ1-1; TRBD1 is a possible D gene (6 bases). Germline V gene data show CDR1 as GTSNPN and CDR2 as SVGIG (reference sequence). Deletions cut 1 base from V and 5 bases from J, with 11 bases between. The CDR3 totals 13 residues.

In its sample, this clone was seen once. CDR3 sequence: CASSSYGAGGEKLFF. The CDR3 DNA sequence: TGTGCCAGCAGTTCCTATGGGGCAGGGGGAGAAAAACTGTTTTTT. The rearrangement links TRBV2 to TRBJ1-4; 7 positions match TRBD1. The CDR3 runs to 15 residues. Trimming removed 5 bases from V and 8 bases from J; junction bases left unmatched: 11. CDR1 is SNHLY, CDR2 FYNNEI, per germline.